The rows below give T cell receptor beta chains drawn from one sample of a study of cytomegalovirus exposure and HLA in healthy donors. Assay: immunoSEQ multiplex PCR; the TCRdb copy retains only in-frame clones and omits some. The sample includes more than 65,000 clones, roughly 79% of them seen just once. Specimen: PBMCs. Receptors were obtained from a female donor in good health and CMV-seronegative. The CDR3 runs from the conserved cysteine through the conserved F or W. Each record gives: CDR3 DNA, CDR3 protein, J gene, clone size, D gene, CDR3 length, V gene. D genes are given only for firm matches. Clone size, where shown, is once, few, many, or a class for clones that have expanded.

TGTGCCAGCCACAGTTATCCCCTCAGGGGCGAGCAGTACTTC	CASHSYPLRGEQYF	TRBJ2-7	.	.	14	TRBV6-5
TGCGCCAGCAGCTTGACAGGCGTTGAAGCTTTCTTT	CASSLTGVEAFF	TRBJ1-1	medium-sized	.	12	TRBV5-1
TGTGCCAGCAGACAAGTCTTCTATGGCTACACCTTC	CASRQVFYGYTF	TRBJ1-2	.	.	12	TRBV6-1
TGTGCCAGCAGTTTACCCGGGACTAACGAGCAGTACTTC	CASSLPGTNEQYF	TRBJ2-7	once	TRBD2	13	TRBV28
TGCAGCGTCCTACCGGGTTCGGGGAATCAGCCCCAGCATTTT	CSVLPGSGNQPQHF	TRBJ1-5	.	.	14	TRBV29-1
TGTGCCAGCAGTCCCGGACAGTCCACTGAAGCTTTCTTT	CASSPGQSTEAFF	TRBJ1-1	.	.	13	TRBV28
TGTGCCAGCAGCCCCGAGGTGGGACGGGGGGAAGAGACCCAGTACTTC	CASSPEVGRGEETQYF	TRBJ2-5	.	TRBD2	16	TRBV5-6
TGTGCCAGCAGTTTATGGGACAGAACTAACTATGGCTACACCTTC	CASSLWDRTNYGYTF	TRBJ1-2	.	.	15	TRBV28
TGTGCCAGCAGGAACCCTGGGGCGTGGCAAACTGGCTACACCTTC	CASRNPGAWQTGYTF	TRBJ1-2	.	.	15	TRBV9
TGTGCCAGCAGTTACACCACCACCATTGACAGCCACCAGTACTTC	CASSYTTTIDSHQYF	TRBJ2-7	.	.	15	TRBV6-6
TGTGCCAGCCGAACGGCGACAGGGGTTTCTGGCTACACCTTC	CASRTATGVSGYTF	TRBJ1-2	.	TRBD1	14	TRBV6-8
TGTGCCAGCAAAAGAGCGGGTACCGCTGGGGCCAACGTCCTGACTTTC	CASKRAGTAGANVLTF	TRBJ2-6	.	.	16	TRBV27
TGTGCCAGCAGTCATCTCCGGGGGGGAATTAGCAATCAGCCCCAGCATTTT	CASSHLRGGISNQPQHF	TRBJ1-5	.	.	17	TRBV28
TGTGCCAGCAGTTCTCCGCGGGGGATTTATGAGCAGTTCTTC	CASSSPRGIYEQFF	TRBJ2-1	once	TRBD2	14	TRBV6-5
TGTGCCAGCAGCTTGGGGTCTAGCGTAGGAGAGACCCAGTACTTC	CASSLGSSVGETQYF	TRBJ2-5	.	.	15	TRBV7-9
TGTGCCAGCCCCCCGGACAGGCTAAGCTCCTATAATTCACCCCTCCACTTT	CASPPDRLSSYNSPLHF	TRBJ1-6	.	TRBD1	17	TRBV18
TGTGCCAGCGGAGAAGGGGACAGGGCGGGCGAGCAGTACTTC	CASGEGDRAGEQYF	TRBJ2-7	.	TRBD1	14	TRBV6-1
TGTGCCAGTAGTATAAGGACAGGGGGCGTTCAGCCCCAGCATTTT	CASSIRTGGVQPQHF	TRBJ1-5	few	TRBD1	15	TRBV19
TGTGCCTGGAGTTCCGGTAACACCGGGGAGCTGTTTTTT	CAWSSGNTGELFF	TRBJ2-2	.	.	13	TRBV30
TGTGCCCGACCTGGGCAGCCGAACACCGGGGAGCTGTTTTTT	CARPGQPNTGELFF	TRBJ2-2	few	.	14	TRBV5-8
TGTGCCAGCAGCAGCCGCCGGGACAGGGAGGGAGCTTTCTTT	CASSSRRDREGAFF	TRBJ1-1	.	TRBD1	14	TRBV7-9
TGTGCCAGCAGATTGAGCGCCGACACCGGGGAGCTGTTTTTT	CASRLSADTGELFF	TRBJ2-2	.	.	14	TRBV5-5
TGTGCCTGGAGTGTGGCGGCTAATGGCTACACCTTC	CAWSVAANGYTF	TRBJ1-2	.	.	12	TRBV30
TGTGCCAGCAAATCGCTCGGAACAGGGGGCTTGACTGAAGCTTTCTTT	CASKSLGTGGLTEAFF	TRBJ1-1	once	TRBD1	16	TRBV28
TGCGCCAGCAGCCCCTTACTAGCGCGATTGGTCCAAGAGACCCAGTACTTC	CASSPLLARLVQETQYF	TRBJ2-5	.	TRBD2	17	TRBV4-1
TGTGCCAGTAGTACCGCAGCGCGTCCATATGGCTACACCTTC	CASSTAARPYGYTF	TRBJ1-2	.	.	14	TRBV19
TGTGCCAGCAGCTCAGGGGTGGGCGAGCAGTACTTC	CASSSGVGEQYF	TRBJ2-7	.	.	12	TRBV11-2
TGTGCCAGCAGTGAAGATTTGGGGGGGCTAAGGGCTGAAGCTTTCTTT	CASSEDLGGLRAEAFF	TRBJ1-1	.	.	16	TRBV6-1
TGTGCCAGCAGCGCGGGACAGACCCTTGAAGCTTTCTTT	CASSAGQTLEAFF	TRBJ1-1	.	TRBD1	13	TRBV7-6
TGTGCCACCAGCAGAGGAGGGACGGGGACATACGAGCAGTACTTC	CATSRGGTGTYEQYF	TRBJ2-7	.	.	15	TRBV15
TGTGCCAGCAGCTTTACTAGCGGCACAGATACGCAGTATTTT	CASSFTSGTDTQYF	TRBJ2-3	.	TRBD2	14	TRBV7-9
TGTGCCAGCTCACCATCTTCGGTAAGGGGAAAACTGTTTTTT	CASSPSSVRGKLFF	TRBJ1-4	.	.	14	TRBV18
TGCAGCGATGGGCTATCACCGGGACAGGGAATCTACGAGCAGTACTTC	CSDGLSPGQGIYEQYF	TRBJ2-7	.	TRBD1	16	TRBV29-1
TGTGCCAGCAGTGAGGTCGGGGAGGCAGATACGCAGTATTTT	CASSEVGEADTQYF	TRBJ2-3	.	.	14	TRBV6-4